The source of this TCR beta chain is a study of CXCR3-negative and CXCR3-positive naive CD8 T cells. General study results and limits: Relative to CXCR3-negative naive cells, CXCR3-positive naive cells had more hydrophobic TRB CDR3s.

With respect to this clonotype: Its specificity is not known.

The libraries of TRB cDNA were prepared using 5' RACE with UMI labels. Reanalyzing the 5' RACE reads, TCRdb keeps one entry per CDR3 protein, without DNA. This specimen shows 95,000 to 100,000 distinct CDR3 sequences; the ten leading clones hold approximately 1.1%. The CDR3 spans 16 residues. Germline CDR1 reads SGHRS; CDR2 reads YFSETQ. Sequenced material: naive CXCR3+ CD8+ T cells from blood. Stated subset: CD45RO-CCR7+CD27+CD95- naive CD8+ T cells expressing CXCR3 (TNR3+). The TCR sequence derives from a human donor in good health. Some clones in this sample may be carry-over from other donors' samples. The chain couples TRBV5-1 to TRBJ2-7; TCRdb returns TRBD1, unconfirmable since there is no DNA. CDR3 loop: CASSPGQGSGSYEQYF.